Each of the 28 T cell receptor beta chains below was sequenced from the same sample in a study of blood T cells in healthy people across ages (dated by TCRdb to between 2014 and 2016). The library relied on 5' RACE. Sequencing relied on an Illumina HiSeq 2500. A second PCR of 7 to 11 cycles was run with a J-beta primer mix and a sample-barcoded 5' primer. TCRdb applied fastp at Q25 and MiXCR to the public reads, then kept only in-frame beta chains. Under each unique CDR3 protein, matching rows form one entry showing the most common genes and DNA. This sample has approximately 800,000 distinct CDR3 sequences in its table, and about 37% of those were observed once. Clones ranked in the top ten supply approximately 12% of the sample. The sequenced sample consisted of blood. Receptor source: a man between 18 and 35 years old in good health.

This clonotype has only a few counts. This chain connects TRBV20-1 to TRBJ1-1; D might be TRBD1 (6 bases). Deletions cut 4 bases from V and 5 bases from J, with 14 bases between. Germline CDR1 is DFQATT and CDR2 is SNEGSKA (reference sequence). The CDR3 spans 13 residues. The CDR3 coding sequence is TGCAGTGCTAACTCAAACAGGGAGACTGAAGCTTTCTTT. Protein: CSANSNRETEAFF.

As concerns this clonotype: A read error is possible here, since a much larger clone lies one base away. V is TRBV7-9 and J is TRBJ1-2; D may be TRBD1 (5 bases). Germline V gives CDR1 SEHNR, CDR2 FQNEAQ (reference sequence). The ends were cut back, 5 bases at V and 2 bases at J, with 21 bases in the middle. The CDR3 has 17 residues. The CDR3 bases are TGTGCCAGCAGCCAGGGACGGGGGAGAGAGGGCAACTATGGCTACACCTTC. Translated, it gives CASSQGRGREGNYGYTF.

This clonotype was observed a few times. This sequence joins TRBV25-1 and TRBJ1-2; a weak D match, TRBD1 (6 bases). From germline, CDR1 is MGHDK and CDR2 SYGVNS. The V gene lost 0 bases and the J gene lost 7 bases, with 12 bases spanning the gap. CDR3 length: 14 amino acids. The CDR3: CASSEYLGAGGYTF. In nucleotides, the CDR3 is TGTGCCAGCAGTGAATATCTGGGGGCAGGTGGCTACACCTTC.

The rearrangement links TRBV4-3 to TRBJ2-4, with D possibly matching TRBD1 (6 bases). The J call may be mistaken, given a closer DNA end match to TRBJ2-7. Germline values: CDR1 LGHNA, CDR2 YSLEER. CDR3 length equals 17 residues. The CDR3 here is CASSQDRSPTGNHEQYF. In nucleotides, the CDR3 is TGCGCCAGCAGCCAAGATCGGAGTCCAACAGGGAACCACGAGCAGTACTTC.

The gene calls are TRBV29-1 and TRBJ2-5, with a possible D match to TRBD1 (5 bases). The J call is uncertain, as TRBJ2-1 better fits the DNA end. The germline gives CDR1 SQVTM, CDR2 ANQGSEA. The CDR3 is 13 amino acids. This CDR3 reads CSVARQPQETQFF. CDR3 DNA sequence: TGCAGCGTTGCAAGACAGCCTCAAGAGACCCAGTTCTTC.

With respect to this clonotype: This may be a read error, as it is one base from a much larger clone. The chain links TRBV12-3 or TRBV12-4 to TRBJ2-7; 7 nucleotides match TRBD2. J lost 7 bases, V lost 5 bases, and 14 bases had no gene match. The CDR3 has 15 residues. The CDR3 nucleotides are TGTGCCAGCAGTCCCCCCCGGGACTATTTAAATGAGCAGTACTTC. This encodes CASSPPRDYLNEQYF.

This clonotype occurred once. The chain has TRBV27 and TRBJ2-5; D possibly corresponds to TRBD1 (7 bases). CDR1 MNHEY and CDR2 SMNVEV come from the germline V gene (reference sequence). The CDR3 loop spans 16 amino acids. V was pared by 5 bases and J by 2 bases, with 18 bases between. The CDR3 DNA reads TGTGCCAGCAGTCTACCCAGGGGGGTAAGACAAGAGACCCAGTACTTC. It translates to CASSLPRGVRQETQYF.

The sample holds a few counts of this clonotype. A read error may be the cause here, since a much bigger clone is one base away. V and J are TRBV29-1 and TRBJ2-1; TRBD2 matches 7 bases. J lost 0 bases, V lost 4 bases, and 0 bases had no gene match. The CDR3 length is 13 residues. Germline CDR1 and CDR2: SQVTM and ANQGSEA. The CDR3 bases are TGCAGCGTTGGGGGGGGCTCCTACAATGAGCAGTTCTTC. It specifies CSVGGGSYNEQFF.

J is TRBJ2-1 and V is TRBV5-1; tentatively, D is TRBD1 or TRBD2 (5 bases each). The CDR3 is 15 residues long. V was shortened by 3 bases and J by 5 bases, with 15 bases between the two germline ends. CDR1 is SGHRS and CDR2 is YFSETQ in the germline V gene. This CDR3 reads CASSWGGSVNNEQFF. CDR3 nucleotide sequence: TGCGCCAGCAGCTGGGGCGGGTCAGTAAACAATGAGCAGTTCTTC.

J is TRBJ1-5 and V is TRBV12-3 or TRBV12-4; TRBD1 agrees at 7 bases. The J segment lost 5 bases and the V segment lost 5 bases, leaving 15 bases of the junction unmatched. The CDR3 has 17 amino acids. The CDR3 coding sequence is TGTGCCAGCAGTCCTACATGGGAACAGGGGACTGATCAGCCCCAGCATTTT. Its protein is CASSPTWEQGTDQPQHF.

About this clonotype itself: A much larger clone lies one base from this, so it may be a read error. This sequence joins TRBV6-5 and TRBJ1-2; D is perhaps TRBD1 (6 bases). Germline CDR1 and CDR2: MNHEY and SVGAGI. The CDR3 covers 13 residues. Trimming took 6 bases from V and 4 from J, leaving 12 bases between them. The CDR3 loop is CASRLTGCYGYTF. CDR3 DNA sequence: TGTGCCAGCAGACTTACAGGGTGCTATGGCTACACCTTC.

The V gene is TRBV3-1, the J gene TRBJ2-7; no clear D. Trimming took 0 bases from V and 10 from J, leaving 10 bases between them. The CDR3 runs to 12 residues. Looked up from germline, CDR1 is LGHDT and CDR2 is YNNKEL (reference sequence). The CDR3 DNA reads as TGTGCCAGCAGCCAAGATCCTCTTATTCAGTACTTC. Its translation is CASSQDPLIQYF.

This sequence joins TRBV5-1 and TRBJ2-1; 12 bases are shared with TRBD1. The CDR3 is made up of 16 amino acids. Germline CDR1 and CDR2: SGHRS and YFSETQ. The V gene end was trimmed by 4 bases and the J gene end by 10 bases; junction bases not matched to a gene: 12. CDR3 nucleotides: TGCGCCAGCAGCCCCGGGACAGGGGGCGCGGATCTCGAGCAGTTCTTC. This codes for CASSPGTGGADLEQFF.

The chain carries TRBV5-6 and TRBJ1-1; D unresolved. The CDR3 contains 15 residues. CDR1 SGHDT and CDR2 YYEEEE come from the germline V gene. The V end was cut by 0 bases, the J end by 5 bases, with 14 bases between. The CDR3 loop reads CASSLGAQWDTEAFF. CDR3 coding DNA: TGTGCCAGCAGCTTGGGGGCCCAGTGGGATACTGAAGCTTTCTTT.

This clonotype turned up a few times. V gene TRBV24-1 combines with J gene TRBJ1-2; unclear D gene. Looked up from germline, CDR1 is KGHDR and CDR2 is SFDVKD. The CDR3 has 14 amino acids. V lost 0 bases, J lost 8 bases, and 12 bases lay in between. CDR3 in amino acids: CATSDLGSTRGYTF. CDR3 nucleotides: TGTGCCACCAGTGATTTGGGGAGTACCCGGGGCTACACCTTC.

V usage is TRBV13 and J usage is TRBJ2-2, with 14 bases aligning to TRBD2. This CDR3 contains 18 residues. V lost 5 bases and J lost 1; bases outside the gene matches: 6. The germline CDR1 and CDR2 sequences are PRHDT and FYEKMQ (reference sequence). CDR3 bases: TGTGCCAGCAGCCGGCGCGGGACTAGCGGGGGGAACACCGGGGAGCTGTTTTTT. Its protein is CASSRRGTSGGNTGELFF.

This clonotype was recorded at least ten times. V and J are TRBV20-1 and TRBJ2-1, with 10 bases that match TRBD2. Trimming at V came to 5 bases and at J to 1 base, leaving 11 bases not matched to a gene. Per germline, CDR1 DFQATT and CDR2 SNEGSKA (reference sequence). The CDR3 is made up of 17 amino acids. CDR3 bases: TGCAGTGCTCCCCACCGACTAGCGGGTAAATCCTACAATGAGCAGTTCTTC. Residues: CSAPHRLAGKSYNEQFF.

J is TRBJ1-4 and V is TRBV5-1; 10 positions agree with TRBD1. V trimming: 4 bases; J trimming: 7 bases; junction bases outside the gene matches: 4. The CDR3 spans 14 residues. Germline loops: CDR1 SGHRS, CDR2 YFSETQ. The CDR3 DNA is TGCGCCAGCAGCCCCGACAGGGGGCTTGAAAAACTGTTTTTT. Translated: CASSPDRGLEKLFF.

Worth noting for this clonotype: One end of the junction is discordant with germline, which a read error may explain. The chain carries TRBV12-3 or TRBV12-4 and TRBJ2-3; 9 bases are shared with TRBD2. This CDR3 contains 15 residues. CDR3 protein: CAGSSSGARRDTQYF. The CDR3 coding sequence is TGTGCCGGCAGTTCTAGCGGGGCCCGTAGGGATACGCAGTATTTT.

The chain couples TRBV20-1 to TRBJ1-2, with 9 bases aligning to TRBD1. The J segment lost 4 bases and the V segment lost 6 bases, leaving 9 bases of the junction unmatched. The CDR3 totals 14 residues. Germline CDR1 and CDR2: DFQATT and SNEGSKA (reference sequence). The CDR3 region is CSAPWGQGGYGYTF. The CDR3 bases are TGCAGTGCCCCATGGGGACAGGGAGGCTATGGCTACACCTTC.

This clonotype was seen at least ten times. The CDR3: CASSSTLAGGYNEQFF. The CDR3 DNA is TGTGCCAGCAGCTCTACCCTAGCGGGGGGGTACAATGAGCAGTTCTTC. This chain joins TRBV5-6 and TRBJ2-1, with 12 bases that match TRBD2. The ends lost 3 bases at V and 4 bases at J; junction bases unmatched: 5. Germline V gene lookup returns CDR1 SGHDT and CDR2 YYEEEE. The CDR3 consists of 16 residues.

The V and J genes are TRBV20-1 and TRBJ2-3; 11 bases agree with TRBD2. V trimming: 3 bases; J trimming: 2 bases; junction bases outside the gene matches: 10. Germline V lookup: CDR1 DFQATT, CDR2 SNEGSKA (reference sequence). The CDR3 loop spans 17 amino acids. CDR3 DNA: TGCAGTGCTAGTGAGGGGACTAGCGGACGCTTCACAGATACGCAGTATTTT. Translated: CSASEGTSGRFTDTQYF.

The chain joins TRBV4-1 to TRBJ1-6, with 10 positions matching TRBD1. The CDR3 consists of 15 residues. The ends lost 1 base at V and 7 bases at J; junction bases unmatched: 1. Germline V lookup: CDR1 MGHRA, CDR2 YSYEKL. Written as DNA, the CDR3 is TGCGCCAGCAGCCAAGGGGGACAGGGGAATTCACCCCTCCACTTT. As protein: CASSQGGQGNSPLHF.

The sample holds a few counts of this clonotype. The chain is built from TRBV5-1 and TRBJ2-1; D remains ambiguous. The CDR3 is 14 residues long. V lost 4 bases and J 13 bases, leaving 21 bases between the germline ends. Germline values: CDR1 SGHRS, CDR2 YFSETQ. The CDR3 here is CASSPHRALDPQFF. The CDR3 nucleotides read TGCGCCAGCAGCCCTCACCGGGCCCTAGACCCCCAGTTCTTC.

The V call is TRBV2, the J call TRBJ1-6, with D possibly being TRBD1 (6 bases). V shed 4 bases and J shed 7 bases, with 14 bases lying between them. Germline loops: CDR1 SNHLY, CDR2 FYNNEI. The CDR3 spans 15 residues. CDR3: CASSADSGRNSPLHF. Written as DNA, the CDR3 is TGTGCCAGCAGTGCGGACAGCGGGAGGAATTCACCCCTCCACTTT.

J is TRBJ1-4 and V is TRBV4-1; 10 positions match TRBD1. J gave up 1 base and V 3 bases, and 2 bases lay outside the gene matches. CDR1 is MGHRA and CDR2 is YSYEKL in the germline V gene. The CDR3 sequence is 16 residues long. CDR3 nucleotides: TGCGCCAGCAGCCACCGGGACAGGGGAACTAATGAAAAACTGTTTTTT. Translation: CASSHRDRGTNEKLFF.

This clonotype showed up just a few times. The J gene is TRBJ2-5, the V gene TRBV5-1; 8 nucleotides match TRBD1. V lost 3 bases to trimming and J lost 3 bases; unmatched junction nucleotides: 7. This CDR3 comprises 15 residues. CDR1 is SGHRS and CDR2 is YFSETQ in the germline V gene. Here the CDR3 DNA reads TGCGCCAGCAGCTATCCAGGGGGCGCGGAAGAGACCCAGTACTTC. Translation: CASSYPGGAEETQYF.

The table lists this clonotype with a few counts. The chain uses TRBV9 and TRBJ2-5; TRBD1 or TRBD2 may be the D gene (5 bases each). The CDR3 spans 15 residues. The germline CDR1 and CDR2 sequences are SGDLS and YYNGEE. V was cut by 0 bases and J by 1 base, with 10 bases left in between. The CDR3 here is CASSVGGAVQETQYF. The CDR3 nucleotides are TGTGCCAGCAGCGTAGGAGGGGCAGTCCAAGAGACCCAGTACTTC.